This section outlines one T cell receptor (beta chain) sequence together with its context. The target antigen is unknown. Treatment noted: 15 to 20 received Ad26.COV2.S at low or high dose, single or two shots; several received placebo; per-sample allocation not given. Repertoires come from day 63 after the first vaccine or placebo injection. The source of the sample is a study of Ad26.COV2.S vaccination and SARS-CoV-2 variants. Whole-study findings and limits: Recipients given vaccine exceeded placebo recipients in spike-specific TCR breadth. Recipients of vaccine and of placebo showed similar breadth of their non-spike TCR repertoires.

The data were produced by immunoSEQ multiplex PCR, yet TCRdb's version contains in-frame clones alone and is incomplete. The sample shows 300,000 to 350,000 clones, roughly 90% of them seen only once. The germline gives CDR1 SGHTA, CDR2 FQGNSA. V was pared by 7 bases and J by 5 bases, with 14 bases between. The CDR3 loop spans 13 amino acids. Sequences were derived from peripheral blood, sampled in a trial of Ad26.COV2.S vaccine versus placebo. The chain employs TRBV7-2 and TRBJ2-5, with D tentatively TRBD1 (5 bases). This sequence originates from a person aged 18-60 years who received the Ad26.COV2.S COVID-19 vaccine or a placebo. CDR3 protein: CASMLGRVETQYF. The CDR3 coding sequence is TGTGCCAGCATGTTAGGCAGGGTGGAGACCCAGTACTTC.